The next 28 T cell receptor beta chains were all read from a single sample in a study of human T cells and chemical hapten exposure. TCRdb re-analysed the RACE reads in MiXCR, keeping a single row per CDR3 protein. The sample includes tens of thousands of distinct CDR3 sequences, approximately 9% of them seen just once. The time point was: patch test 2, 6 weeks after DPC sensitization. Indicated treatment: therapeutic diphenylcyclopropenone sensitization with weekly scalp DPC. The material was whole blood, obtained in connection with sensitization to the hapten diphenylcyclopropenone (DPC). These receptors came from a man under 40 with alopecia areata. Some clones in this sample may be carry-over from other donors' samples.

The table lists this clonotype with a few counts. This chain uses TRBV10-3 with TRBJ2-3; D is perhaps TRBD1 or TRBD2 (6 bases each). The CDR3 has 14 amino acids. Trimming removed 4 bases from V and 1 base from J, with 9 bases in between. Germline V gene lookup returns CDR1 ENHRY and CDR2 SYGVKD. CDR3 DNA sequence: TGTGCCATCAGTGGGGGGGCCCGCACAGATACGCAGTATTTT. This encodes CAISGGARTDTQYF.

This sequence joins TRBV18 and TRBJ2-7; D gene uncertain. Trimming took 6 bases from V and 0 from J, leaving 9 bases between them. Looked up from germline, CDR1 is KGHSH and CDR2 is LQKENI. This CDR3 has 13 amino acids. This CDR3 is CASSPGASYEQYF. The CDR3, as DNA: TGTGCCAGCTCCCCAGGCGCCTCCTACGAGCAGTACTTC.

The chain joins TRBV4-3 to TRBJ1-1; 9 positions match TRBD1. The length of the CDR3 is 15 residues. In germline, CDR1 is LGHNA, CDR2 YSLEER. With V trimmed by 3 bases and J by 2 bases, 4 bases remained unmatched. CDR3 coding DNA: TGCGCCAGCAGCCAGAGACAGGGGGGCAACACTGAAGCTTTCTTT. The encoded protein is CASSQRQGGNTEAFF.

This clonotype was seen at least ten times. The junction does not match germline at one end; this may be a read error. This chain links TRBV7-2 with TRBJ2-5; 11 bases are shared with TRBD1. CDR1 and CDR2 (germline): SGHTA, FQGNSA. The CDR3 extends over 14 amino acids. The DNA for the CDR3 is TGTGCCAGCACCCCGGACAGGGGGCAAGGGACCCAGTACTTC. Protein sequence: CASTPDRGQGTQYF.

The chain links TRBV27 to TRBJ2-1; a possible D gene is TRBD2 (6 bases). The germline CDR1 and CDR2 sequences are MNHEY and SMNVEV (reference sequence). The V end lost 3 bases, the J end lost 4 bases, and 13 bases lay between the germline ends. The CDR3 totals 15 residues. CDR3: CASSLSSGWYNEQFF. The CDR3 bases are TGTGCCAGCAGTTTGTCGAGCGGGTGGTACAATGAGCAGTTCTTC.

A remark on this clonotype: The junction and the germline gene differ at one end; a read error may be behind it. This chain joins TRBV7-2 and TRBJ2-7; 13 positions match TRBD2. Germline-derived CDR1 and CDR2 are SGHTA and FQGNSA. This CDR3 has 15 residues. The CDR3 loop reads CASSKRTSGRGIGHF. The CDR3, as DNA: TGTGCCAGCAGCAAGAGGACTAGCGGGAGAGGAATAGGCCACTTC.

V is TRBV7-9 and J is TRBJ1-1; 9 bases are a match to TRBD1. CDR1 SEHNR and CDR2 FQNEAQ come from the germline V gene (reference sequence). This CDR3 has 15 amino acids. Trimming cost V 5 bases and J 0 bases; bases outside gene matches: 4. CDR3 nucleotide sequence: TGTGCCAGCAGCCCGGGACAGGGCATGAACACTGAAGCTTTCTTT. Translating gives CASSPGQGMNTEAFF.

The chain joins TRBV12-3 or TRBV12-4 to TRBJ2-2, with a tentative D call TRBD2 (7 bases). The CDR3 is 18 residues long. V was pared by 7 bases and J by 1 base, with 22 bases between. The CDR3 region is CASTSVRGATENTGELFF. The DNA for the CDR3 is TGTGCCAGCACCTCCGTCCGGGGGGCAACGGAGAACACCGGGGAGCTGTTTTTT.

This clonotype was counted between two and nine times. The chain carries TRBV27 and TRBJ2-2; D might be TRBD1 (6 bases). Germline CDR1 is MNHEY and CDR2 is SMNVEV (reference sequence). The CDR3 runs to 15 residues. V dropped 6 bases and J dropped 2 bases, with 13 bases sitting between them. CDR3 protein: CASSNGQINTGELFF. Written as DNA, the CDR3 is TGTGCCAGCAGCAATGGACAGATAAACACCGGGGAGCTGTTTTTT.

This clonotype was found a few times. The V gene is TRBV12-5, the J gene TRBJ1-1; maybe TRBD1 (6 bases). CDR3 length equals 13 residues. The V and J ends lost 3 bases and 6 bases respectively, with 11 bases between them. CDR1 and CDR2 (germline): LGHNT, FRNRAP. CDR3 DNA: TGTGCTAGTGGTTTCACAGGGACATCTGAAGCTTTCTTT. It codes for CASGFTGTSEAFF.

This clonotype has a count of ten or more. The CDR3 nucleotides are TGCAGTGCCAAAACCTGGGCGAGACAAGCGAATGAGCAGTTCTTC. This gives the protein CSAKTWARQANEQFF. V gene TRBV20-1 combines with J gene TRBJ2-1, with no clear D. Germline CDR1 is DFQATT and CDR2 is SNEGSKA (reference sequence). V was cut by 6 bases and J by 7 bases, with 22 bases left in between. CDR3 length equals 15 residues.

Note on this clonotype: A much larger clonotype is one base distant, so this may be a read error. The V and J genes are TRBV4-3 and TRBJ2-5, with 8 bases fitting TRBD1. The V segment lost 2 bases and the J segment 5 bases; nucleotides outside the gene matches: 7. The CDR3 consists of 15 residues. Germline CDR1 reads LGHNA; CDR2 reads YSLEER. DNA of the CDR3: TGCGCCAGCAGCCAACGACAGGGGCCGGTGGAGACCCAGTACTTC. It encodes CASSQRQGPVETQYF.

The chain uses TRBV29-1 and TRBJ2-3; D unresolved. V lost 2 bases to trimming and J lost 5 bases, with 8 bases between them. Germline V gene sequence: CDR1 SQVTM, CDR2 ANQGSEA. The CDR3 runs 12 residues. CDR3 sequence: CSVEIERDTQYF. Here the CDR3 DNA reads TGCAGCGTTGAAATAGAGAGAGATACGCAGTATTTT.

This clonotype showed up many times. The chain employs TRBV7-9 and TRBJ1-1, with D unclear. Germline V gene lookup returns CDR1 SEHNR and CDR2 FQNEAQ (reference sequence). This CDR3 contains 14 residues. V was clipped by 4 bases and J by 5 bases, with 14 bases between them. CDR3 loop: CASSYSGYGTEAFF. CDR3 bases: TGTGCCAGCAGCTACAGCGGTTATGGGACTGAAGCTTTCTTT.

This clonotype showed up just a few times. V gene TRBV2 combines with J gene TRBJ1-4; D not certain. V lost 3 bases, J lost 9 bases, and 14 bases lay in between. The CDR3 is 14 amino acids. The germline V gene has CDR1 SNHLY and CDR2 FYNNEI. CDR3 region: CASSDDPPTQKLFF. The DNA for the CDR3 is TGTGCCAGCAGTGATGACCCCCCGACCCAAAAACTGTTTTTT. The variable domain in full, with the rest retrieved from reference TRBV2 and TRBJ1-4, is EPEVTQTPSHQVTQMGQEVILRCVPISNHLYFYWYRQILGQKVEFLVSFYNNEISEKSEIFDDQFSVERPDGSNFTLKIRSTKLEDSAMYFCASSDDPPTQKLFFGSGTQLSVL.

This clonotype occurred many times. The gene calls are TRBV6-6 and TRBJ2-3; 10 bases map to TRBD2. The CDR3 loop spans 16 amino acids. Germline values: CDR1 MNHNY, CDR2 SVGAGI (reference sequence). V shed 5 bases, J shed 1 base, and the junction held 6 bases outside the gene matches. The CDR3 spells CASSPHLAGGTDTQYF. CDR3 coding DNA: TGTGCCAGCAGTCCCCATCTAGCGGGGGGCACAGATACGCAGTATTTT.

In this sample, this clonotype turned up a few times. The chain recombines TRBV27 with TRBJ1-1; D ambiguous. Germline CDR1 MNHEY, CDR2 SMNVEV (reference sequence). This CDR3 comprises 13 residues. Trimming stripped 5 bases from V and 6 bases from J, with 13 bases between. Here the CDR3 reads CASSGMGEAEAFF. The CDR3 DNA sequence: TGTGCCAGCAGTGGGATGGGAGAGGCTGAAGCTTTCTTT.

The V gene is TRBV4-3, the J gene TRBJ2-1; a weak D match, TRBD1 (6 bases). Germline V CDR1 and CDR2: LGHNA, YSLEER. The CDR3 has 13 residues. Trimming stripped 1 base from V and 8 bases from J, with 9 bases between. Here the CDR3 DNA reads TGCGCCAGCAGCCAAGTAAAGGGGGATGAGCAGTTCTTC. It encodes CASSQVKGDEQFF.

This clonotype qualifies as medium-sized. This chain uses TRBV6-2 or TRBV6-3 with TRBJ1-1; 7 bases map to TRBD1. Germline CDR1 MNHEY, CDR2 SVGEGT. The CDR3 contains 14 residues. V was pared by 6 bases and J by 5 bases, with 9 bases of the junction left unmatched. CDR3 in DNA: TGTGCCAGCAGCAAAGGGGCAGGGGGAACTGAAGCTTTCTTT. Protein product: CASSKGAGGTEAFF.

This clonotype has only a few counts. The V gene is TRBV20-1, the J gene TRBJ2-3, with D possibly TRBD2 on 6 matching bases. Trimming stripped 2 bases from V and 4 bases from J, with 13 bases between. Germline CDR1 and CDR2: DFQATT and SNEGSKA (reference sequence). This CDR3 is built from 14 residues. CDR3: CSARTSREADTQYF. The CDR3 coding sequence is TGCAGTGCTAGAACTTCTAGGGAGGCAGATACGCAGTATTTT.

This clonotype showed up many times. One end of the junction fails to match germline, which may point to a read error. The V call is TRBV7-7, the J call TRBJ2-2; 9 bases are a match to TRBD1. This CDR3 is built from 16 residues. Germline V CDR1 and CDR2: SSHAT, FNYEAQ (reference sequence). The CDR3 coding sequence is TGTGCTAGCAGCGGAGAACAGGGGGCTGGCACCGGGGAGCTGTTTTTT. This codes for CASSGEQGAGTGELFF.

The table lists this clonotype with many counts. This sequence joins TRBV10-3 and TRBJ2-5; possibly TRBD2 for D (5 bases). There are 13 residues in the CDR3. Germline V CDR1 and CDR2: ENHRY, SYGVKD. The V end lost 10 bases, the J end lost 5 bases, and 17 bases lay between the germline ends. The CDR3 DNA follows: TGTGCCAGTAACCGGGAAAAGGAGGAGACCCAGTACTTC. Amino acid sequence: CASNREKEETQYF.

This clonotype was observed at least ten times. The chain carries TRBV11-2 and TRBJ2-5; D ambiguous. The ends were cut back, 4 bases at V and 2 bases at J, with 2 bases in the middle. CDR1 SGHAT and CDR2 FQNNGV come from the germline V gene. The length of the CDR3 is 11 residues. The CDR3 DNA sequence: TGTGCCAGCAGCTCGCAAGAGACCCAGTACTTC. The encoded protein is CASSSQETQYF.

This clonotype was seen ten or more times. The J gene is TRBJ2-5, the V gene TRBV7-8; 7 nucleotides match TRBD2. The germline CDR1 and CDR2 sequences are SGHVS and FQNEAQ. After removal of 0 bases from V and 1 base from J, the junction contained 2 bases not matched to a gene. There are 15 residues in the CDR3. CDR3: CASSLASGVQETQYF. CDR3 in DNA: TGTGCCAGCAGCTTAGCGAGCGGGGTCCAAGAGACCCAGTACTTC. Supplemented by reference TRBV7-8 and TRBJ2-5, the full variable domain reads GAGVSQSPRYKVAKRGQDVALRCDPISGHVSLFWYQQALGQGPEFLTYFQNEAQLDKSGLPSDRFFAERPEGSVSTLKIQRTQQEDSAVYLCASSLASGVQETQYFGPGTRLLVL.

This clonotype showed up many times. This chain links TRBV6-2 or TRBV6-3 with TRBJ1-5; tentative D call: TRBD1 (5 bases). The CDR3 runs to 14 residues. With 7 bases removed from V and 5 bases from J, the gap between germline ends came to 15 bases. Germline V lookup: CDR1 MNHEY, CDR2 SVGEGT. The CDR3 sequence: CASIQRGVDQPQHF. DNA of the CDR3: TGTGCCAGCATCCAGAGGGGAGTGGATCAGCCCCAGCATTTT.

This clonotype was seen many times. The V call is TRBV19, the J call TRBJ1-1; D remains ambiguous. V lost 4 bases, J lost 7 bases, and 13 bases lay in between. The CDR3 totals 13 residues. CDR1 LNHDA and CDR2 SQIVND come from the germline V gene (reference sequence). CDR3 residues: CASSNLDGIEAFF. The CDR3 DNA follows: TGTGCCAGTAGTAATCTCGACGGTATTGAAGCTTTCTTT. Filled out from reference TRBV19 and TRBJ1-1, the complete variable domain reads DGGITQSPKYLFRKEGQNVTLSCEQNLNHDAMYWYRQDPGQGLRLIYYSQIVNDFQKGDIAEGYSVSREKKESFPLTVTSAQKNPTAFYLCASSNLDGIEAFFGQGTRLTVV.

At least ten counts were recorded for this clonotype. The rearrangement links TRBV18 to TRBJ1-5; D not certain. This CDR3 is 16 amino acids long. The germline gives CDR1 KGHSH, CDR2 LQKENI. The ends were cut back, 6 bases at V and 0 bases at J, with 15 bases in the middle. The CDR3 region is CASSPSWRDSNQPQHF. As DNA, the CDR3 is TGTGCCAGCTCTCCATCTTGGAGGGATAGCAATCAGCCCCAGCATTTT.

In its sample, this clonotype was seen many times. This rearrangement joins TRBV30 to TRBJ2-2; a weak D match, TRBD2 (6 bases). Trimming took 3 bases from V and 7 from J, leaving 21 bases between them. Germline V gives CDR1 GTSNPN, CDR2 SVGIG (reference sequence). This CDR3 comprises 16 residues. The CDR3 is CAWSRPGSTSVGELFF. As DNA, the CDR3 is TGTGCCTGGAGCCGTCCCGGGAGTACTTCGGTCGGGGAGCTGTTTTTT. The full variable domain, rest sourced from reference TRBV30 and TRBJ2-2, is SQTIHQWPATLVQPVGSPLSLECTVEGTSNPNLYWYRQAAGRGLQLLFYSVGIGQISSEVPQNLSASRPQDRQFILSSKKLLLSDSGFYLCAWSRPGSTSVGELFFGEGSRLTVL.